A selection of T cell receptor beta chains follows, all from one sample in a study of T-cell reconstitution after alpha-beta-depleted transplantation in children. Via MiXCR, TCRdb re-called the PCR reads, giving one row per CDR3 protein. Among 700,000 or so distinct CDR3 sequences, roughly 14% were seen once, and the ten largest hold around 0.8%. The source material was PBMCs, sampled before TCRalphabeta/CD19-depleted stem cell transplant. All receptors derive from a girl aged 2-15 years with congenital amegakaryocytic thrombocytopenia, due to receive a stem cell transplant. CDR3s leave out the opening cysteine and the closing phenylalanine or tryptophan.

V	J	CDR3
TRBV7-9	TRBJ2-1	ASSFRDNRNEQF
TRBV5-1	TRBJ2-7	ASQSSGSEQY
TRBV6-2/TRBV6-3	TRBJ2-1	ASSGVGTSVSNEQF
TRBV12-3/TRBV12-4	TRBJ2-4	ASSPGHTGSGIQS
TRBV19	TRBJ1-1	ASSTRQENTEAF
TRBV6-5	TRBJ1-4	ASSYSWGGGEKLF
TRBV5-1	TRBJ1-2	ASSLSGDTGYT
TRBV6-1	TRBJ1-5	ASRSTGYGNQPQH
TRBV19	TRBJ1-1	ASSIIGRHTEAF
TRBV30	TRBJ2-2	AWSTLGRATGELF
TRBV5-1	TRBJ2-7	ASSLDPQGSSYEQY
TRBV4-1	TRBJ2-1	ASSQGLAGVEQF
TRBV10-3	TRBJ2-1	AISRDSNEQF
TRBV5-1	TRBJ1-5	ASSLGGGEGNQPQH
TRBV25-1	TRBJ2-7	ASSDSIGDEQY